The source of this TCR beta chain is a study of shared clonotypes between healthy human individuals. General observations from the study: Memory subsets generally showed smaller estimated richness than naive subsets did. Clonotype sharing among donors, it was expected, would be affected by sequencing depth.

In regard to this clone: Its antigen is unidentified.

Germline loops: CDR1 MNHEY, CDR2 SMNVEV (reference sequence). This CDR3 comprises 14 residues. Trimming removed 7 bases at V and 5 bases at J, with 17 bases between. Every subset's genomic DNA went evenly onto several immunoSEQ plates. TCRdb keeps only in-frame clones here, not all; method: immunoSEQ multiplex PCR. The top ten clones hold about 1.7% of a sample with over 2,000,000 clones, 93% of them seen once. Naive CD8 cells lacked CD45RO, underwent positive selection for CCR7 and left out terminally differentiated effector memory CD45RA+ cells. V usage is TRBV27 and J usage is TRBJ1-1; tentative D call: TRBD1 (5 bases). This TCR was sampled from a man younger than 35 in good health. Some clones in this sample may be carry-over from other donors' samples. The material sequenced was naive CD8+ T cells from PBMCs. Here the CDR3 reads CASTFGAGGTEAFF. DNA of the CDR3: TGTGCCAGCACGTTTGGGGCGGGAGGGACTGAAGCTTTCTTT.